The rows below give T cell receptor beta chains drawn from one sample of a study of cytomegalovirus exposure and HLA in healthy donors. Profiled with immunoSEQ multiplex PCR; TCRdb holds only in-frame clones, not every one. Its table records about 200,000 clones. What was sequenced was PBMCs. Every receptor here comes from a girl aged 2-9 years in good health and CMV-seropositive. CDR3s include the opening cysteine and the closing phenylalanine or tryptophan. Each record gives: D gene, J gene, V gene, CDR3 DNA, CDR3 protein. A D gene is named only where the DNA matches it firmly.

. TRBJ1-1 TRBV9 TGTGCCAGCAGCGTAGGGGAAGGGGCGGTTACTGAAGCTTTCTTT CASSVGEGAVTEAFF
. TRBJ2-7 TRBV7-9 TGTGCCAGCAGCTTAGCGCCCTCGGTGTCCTACGAGCAGTACTTC CASSLAPSVSYEQYF
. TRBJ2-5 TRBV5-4 TGTGCCAGCAGCTTTGGTAGCGCCGGTGAGACCCAGTACTTC CASSFGSAGETQYF
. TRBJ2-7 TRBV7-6 TGTGCCACCCGTACGCAGGCCTCCTACGAGCAGTACTTC CATRTQASYEQYF
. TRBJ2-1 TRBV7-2 TGTGCCAGCAGCTCCGAGGCAGGGTTAGGATACAATGAGCAGTTCTTC CASSSEAGLGYNEQFF
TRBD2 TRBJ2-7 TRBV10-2 TGCGCCAGCAGCGAAACTAGCGGGAGCTCCTACGAGCAGTACTTC CASSETSGSSYEQYF
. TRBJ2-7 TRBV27 TGTGCCAGCAGTTCACATTCGGACAGTGTCTACGAGCAGTACTTC CASSSHSDSVYEQYF
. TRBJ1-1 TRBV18 TGTGCCAGCTCAGTCTACCAGGGTGGTGACACTGAAGCTTTCTTT CASSVYQGGDTEAFF
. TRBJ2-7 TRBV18 TGTGCCAGCTCACCTCCCGGACAGCCCTACGAGCAGTACTTC CASSPPGQPYEQYF
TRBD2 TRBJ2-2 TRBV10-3 TGTGCCGCCTCCTCGACTAGCGGGAACACCGGGGAGCTGTTTTTT CAASSTSGNTGELFF
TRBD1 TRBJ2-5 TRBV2 TGTGCCAGCAACGAACAGGGGGCTGAGACCCAGTACTTC CASNEQGAETQYF
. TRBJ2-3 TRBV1 TGCACCAGCAGCCAAGATCCGAGGCGGCCCACAGATACGCAGTATTTT CTSSQDPRRPTDTQYF
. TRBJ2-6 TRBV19 TGTGCCAGTAGTTTACCCGGGGGCAACGTCCTGACTTTC CASSLPGGNVLTF
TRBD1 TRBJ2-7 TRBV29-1 TGCAGCGTTGAAGTTGACAGGGGTAGGTCCTACGAGCAGTACTTC CSVEVDRGRSYEQYF
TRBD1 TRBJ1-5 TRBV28 TGTGCCAGCAGTCCCAGGGGGCGGCAGCCCCAGCATTTT CASSPRGRQPQHF
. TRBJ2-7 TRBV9 TGTGCCAGCAGCGTTAGCCCTTCCTACGAGCAGTACTTC CASSVSPSYEQYF
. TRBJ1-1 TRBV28 TGTGCCAGCAGTTTTTCAGGGTTGACCACTGAAGCTTTCTTT CASSFSGLTTEAFF
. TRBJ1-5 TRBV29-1 TGCAGCGTTGCAGGGGCGAATCAGCCCCAGCATTTT CSVAGANQPQHF
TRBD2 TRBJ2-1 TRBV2 TGTGCCAGCCAGAGGGAGGGGTTAAATGAGCAGTTCTTC CASQREGLNEQFF
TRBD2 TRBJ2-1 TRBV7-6 TGTGCCAGCAGCTTAACTGGGACTAGCGATGAGCAGTTCTTC CASSLTGTSDEQFF
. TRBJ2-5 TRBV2 TGTGCCAGCAGTGAATCTTTTTGGGAGCGAGGGGGGACCCAGTACTTC CASSESFWERGGTQYF
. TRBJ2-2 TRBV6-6 TGTGCCAGCAGTTACTCGGGGACTGGCACCGGGGAGCTGTTTTTT CASSYSGTGTGELFF
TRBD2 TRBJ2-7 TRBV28 TGTGCCAGCAGTTCCTCGGGTGGGAGGGGATCCTACGAGCAGTACTTC CASSSSGGRGSYEQYF
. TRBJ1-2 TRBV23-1 TGCGCCAGCGCTGAAGGTTGGGGCCCTAGACCCATTTCTTATGGCTACACCTTC CASAEGWGPRPISYGYTF
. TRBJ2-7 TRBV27 TGTGCCAGCACTCTCAGCTCCTACGAGCAGTACTTC CASTLSSYEQYF
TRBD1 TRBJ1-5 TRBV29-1 TGCAGCGTTGAGGACGGGACAGGGGGCAATCAGCCCCAGCATTTT CSVEDGTGGNQPQHF
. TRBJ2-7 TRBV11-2 TGTGCCAGCAGCTTAGATCCGGGAGTGGAGCAGTACTTC CASSLDPGVEQYF
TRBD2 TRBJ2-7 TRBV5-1 TGCGCCAGCAGCTTGACTAGCGGGAGCTCCTACGAGCAGTACTTC CASSLTSGSSYEQYF
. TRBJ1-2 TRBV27 TGTGCCAGCAGTTTTGCGGTGGGGCATGGCTACACCTTC CASSFAVGHGYTF
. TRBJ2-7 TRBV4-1 TGCGCCAGTCGAGGGGACATATACTCCTACGAGCAGTACTTC CASRGDIYSYEQYF
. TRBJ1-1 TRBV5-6 TGTGCCAGCAGCTTGGGTTGGCAGGGCTCTGAAGCTTTCTTT CASSLGWQGSEAFF
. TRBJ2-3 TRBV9 TGTGCCAGCAGTGAAGCGGCCTCTAGCACAGATACGCAGTATTTT CASSEAASSTDTQYF
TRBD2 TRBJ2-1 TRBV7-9 TGTGCCAGCAGCCACGGACTAGCGGGACGGAGATGGCGCAATGAGCAGTTCTTC CASSHGLAGRRWRNEQFF
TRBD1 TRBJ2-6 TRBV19 TGTGCCACCAAGACAGGGAGTGGTACTGGGGCCAACGTCCTGACTTTC CATKTGSGTGANVLTF
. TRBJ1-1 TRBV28 TGTGCCAGCAGTTTATTTGGGGGGTCGAACACTGAAGCTTTCTTT CASSLFGGSNTEAFF
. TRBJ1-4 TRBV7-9 TGTGCCAGCAGCCCAGCCACGCAGCGGGGGCGCGATGAAAAACTGTTTTTT CASSPATQRGRDEKLFF
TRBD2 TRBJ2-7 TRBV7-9 TGTGCCAGCAGCCCGACGACTAGCGGGGCCATCTGGTACGAGCAGTACTTC CASSPTTSGAIWYEQYF
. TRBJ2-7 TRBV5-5 TGTGCCAGCAGCTTGACCGACAGGGAGCAGTACTTC CASSLTDREQYF
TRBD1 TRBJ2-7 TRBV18 TGTGCCAGCTCAGAGGATCCGGGACAGGCTCAAATCTACGAGCAGTACTTC CASSEDPGQAQIYEQYF
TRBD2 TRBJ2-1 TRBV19 TGTGCCAGTAGTATTGGTCTAGCGGGACTTCCCTCCTACAATGAGCAGTTCTTC CASSIGLAGLPSYNEQFF
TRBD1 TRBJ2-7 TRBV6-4 TGTGCCAGCAGCCCTAAACCGACAGGGGGTCCCTACGAGCAGTACTTC CASSPKPTGGPYEQYF
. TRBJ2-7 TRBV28 TGTGCCAGCACGGCAGGGTCCTACGAGCAGTACTTC CASTAGSYEQYF
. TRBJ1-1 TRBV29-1 TGCAGCGTTGGTAGTATCCCTGAAGCTTTCTTT CSVGSIPEAFF
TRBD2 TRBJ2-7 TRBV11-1 TGTGCCAGCAGCCGGACTAGCGGAAACTCCTACGAGCAGTACTTC CASSRTSGNSYEQYF
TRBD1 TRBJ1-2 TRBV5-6 TGTGCCAGCAGCTTGGGAGCGGGACAGGGGAAGGGTGTATTCCGATTC CASSLGAGQGKGVFRF
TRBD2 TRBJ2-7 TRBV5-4 TGTGCCAGCAGCTTGGCGGCCGGGAGGGCCGCGTACGAGCAGTACTTC CASSLAAGRAAYEQYF
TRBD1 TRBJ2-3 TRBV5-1 TGCGCCAGCAGGCATGGGACAGGCGCAGATACGCAGTATTTT CASRHGTGADTQYF
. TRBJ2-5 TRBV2 TGTGCCAGCAGTGAAGTCAGGGGTTTTGAGACCCAGTACTTC CASSEVRGFETQYF
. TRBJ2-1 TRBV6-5 TGTGCCAGCCGGTCCACGGCGGGATCGGTGCAGTTCTTC CASRSTAGSVQFF
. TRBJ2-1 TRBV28 TGTGCCAGCAGGAGGGGAGGAGACCGGAATGAGCAGTTCTTC CASRRGGDRNEQFF
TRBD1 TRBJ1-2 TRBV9 TGTGCCAGCAGCGTAGGGCAGGGGGTCTATGGCTACACCTTC CASSVGQGVYGYTF
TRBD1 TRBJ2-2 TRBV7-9 TGTGCCAGCAGCCACCCACCCGGGACAGGGGAGACCGGGGAGCTGTTTTTT CASSHPPGTGETGELFF
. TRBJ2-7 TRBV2 TGTGCCAGCAGTGACGGTGGAGGGATCGGGCGCTACGAGCAGTACTTC CASSDGGGIGRYEQYF
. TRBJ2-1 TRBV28 TGTGCCAGCAGTTTCCTGAGCAATGAGCAGTTCTTC CASSFLSNEQFF
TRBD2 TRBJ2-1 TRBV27 TGTGCCAGCAAAGCGGGAGTCAATGAGCAGTTCTTC CASKAGVNEQFF
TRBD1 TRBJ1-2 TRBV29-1 TGCAGCGTTGCGGAGGGGCCGACAGGGGGCTCTGGCTACACCTTC CSVAEGPTGGSGYTF
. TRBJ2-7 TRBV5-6 TGTGCCAGCAGCTCCACTGCCTACGAGCAGTACTTC CASSSTAYEQYF
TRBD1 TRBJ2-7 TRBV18 TGTGCCAGCTCTCCCTACCCGGGACAGCACTACGAGCAGTACTTC CASSPYPGQHYEQYF
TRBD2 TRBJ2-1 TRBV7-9 TGTGCCAGCAGCTTAGTGAGCGGGAATATGCAGTTCTTC CASSLVSGNMQFF